These 2 T cell receptor beta chains came from one sample sequenced in a study of shared clonotypes between healthy human individuals (dated by TCRdb to between 2020 and 2021). The library was made by the immunoSEQ multiplex PCR assay. The table was pulled from immuneACCESS by TCRdb, which kept in-frame rearrangements only. Such tables lose some clones; where checked, under half of the loss comes from unresolved V genes, and the rest has no known cause. The sample data list millions of clones, and more than 85% of these were observed just once. The top ten clonotypes cover roughly 0.36% of the sample. Sequences were obtained from naive CD4+ T cells from PBMCs. The cell subset or site label for this specimen denotes: CD45RA+ positively selected. The receptors were sampled from a man aged 18 to 29 in good health. Some clones in this sample may be carry-over from other donors' samples.

The rearrangement links TRBV11-2 to TRBJ2-1, with no clear D. This CDR3 is built from 13 residues. Trimming pared 0 bases from V and 9 bases from J, leaving 9 bases between. Germline CDR1 and CDR2: SGHAT and FQNNGV. CDR3 region: CASSLDLGVEQFF. The CDR3 DNA is TGTGCCAGCAGCTTAGATCTTGGTGTTGAGCAGTTCTTC.

This sequence joins TRBV11-2 and TRBJ2-1; 12 bases line up with TRBD2. From germline, CDR1 is SGHAT and CDR2 FQNNGV. V was pared by 0 bases and J by 6 bases, with 12 bases of the junction left unmatched. The CDR3 totals 19 residues. CDR3 sequence: CASSLEYPIGLAGTNEQFF. Here the CDR3 DNA reads TGTGCCAGCAGCTTAGAGTATCCGATCGGACTAGCGGGAACCAATGAGCAGTTCTTC.